This paragraph reports one T cell receptor beta chain. Its binding antigen is unknown. No much larger clonotype is one base removed from it; base qualities were not supplied. The cysteine opens and the phenylalanine closes a CDR3 of 14 amino acids. The retained sequence is limited to the CDR3, 42 bases, with the frame set at the first base. The V end gives up 10 bases and the J end 2 bases, leaving 10 bases in the junction not matched to a gene. The germline V gene yields SNHLY for CDR1 and FYNNEI for CDR2. These data come from a study of blood T cell repertoires in COVID-19 (dated by TCRdb to about 2020). Context from the whole study: Samples from collaborators originated in the United States, Italy and Spain and spanned both the acute and convalescent phases of COVID-19. The material from the prospective study consisted of cDNA or gDNA derived from T cells, B-cell-depleted T cells, or PBMCs. Subjects who had been exposed to COVID-19, were actively infected with it, or had recovered from it provided the deeply sampled blood TCRbeta repertoires that made up the dataset. The repertoires were released in a freely available public database intended as a resource for research on the immune response to SARS-CoV-2. Samples were obtained from the ongoing ImmuneRACE study (first 160 participants) and from about 1,300 subjects provided by 6 global collaborators. Sample metadata almost always included a de-identified subject ID, COVID-19 status, age in years and sex. HLA class I and class II types, where available, came from metadata supplied by the sample provider rather than from assay-based typing. Overall study results and their limits: How much clinical and demographic metadata was included differed by source and by participant, and the metadata was provided uncurated.

Each collaborating institution followed its own protocols to collect whole blood in K2EDTA tubes. For TCRbeta analysis, collaborators shipped samples in one of three forms: frozen whole blood, isolated PBMCs, or DNA extracted from either of those sample types. TCRbeta CDR3 regions were amplified from genomic DNA by means of the immunoSEQ Assay, a bias-controlled multiplex PCR. The study's processing was this. The number of nucleated cells in each sample was estimated by amplification of reference gene primers within the assay. To quantify the absolute abundance of each unique TCRbeta CDR3 rearrangement, sequence reads were collapsed and filtered. For each sample, productive Simpson clonality was calculated as the square root of Simpson's diversity index over productive rearrangements. In its TCRdb copy, this immuneACCESS table keeps in-frame sequences only and misses some clones. Where compared with another copy, unresolved V genes explain less than half of these, and the others have no known cause. The V and J calls and clone size are taken from that table; D and trimming were inferred from the DNA. The sample table lists 65,000 to 95,000 clones, around 91% of them with a count of one. The ten largest clones add up to about 12% of the sample.

The receptor was derived from a man aged 65-85 years with active or convalescent COVID-19. Sequencing was carried out using peripheral blood. In this chain, TRBV2 is recombined with TRBJ2-7, with 8 bases matching TRBD1. The sequence in DNA is TGTGCCAACCCCTCCGGGGACAGGACCTACGAGCAGTACTTC. It specifies CANPSGDRTYEQYF.